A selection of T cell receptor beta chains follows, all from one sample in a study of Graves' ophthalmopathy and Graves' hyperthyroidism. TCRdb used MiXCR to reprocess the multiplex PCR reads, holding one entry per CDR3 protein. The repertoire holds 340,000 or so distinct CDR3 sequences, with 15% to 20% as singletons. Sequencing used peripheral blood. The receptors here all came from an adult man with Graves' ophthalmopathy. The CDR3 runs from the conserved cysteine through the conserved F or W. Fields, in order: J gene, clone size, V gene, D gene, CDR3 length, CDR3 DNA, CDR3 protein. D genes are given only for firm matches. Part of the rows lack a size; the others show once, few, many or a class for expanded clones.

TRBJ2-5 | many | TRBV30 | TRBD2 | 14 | TGTGCCTGGACCGGGACTAACCACCTTCTGGCCCAGTACTTC | CAWTGTNHLLAQYF
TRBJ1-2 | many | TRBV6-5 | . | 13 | TGTGCCAGCAGTTATGAAAGATACTATGGCTACACCTTC | CASSYERYYGYTF
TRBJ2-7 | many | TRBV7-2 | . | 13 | TGTGCCAGCAGCTCGGGACAAGGGCGGGAGCAGTACTTC | CASSSGQGREQYF
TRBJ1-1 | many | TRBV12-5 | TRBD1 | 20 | TGTGCTAGTGGTTTGGCCTTCTCAACGTGGGACAGCATTCCGAACACTGAAGCTTTCTTT | CASGLAFSTWDSIPNTEAFF
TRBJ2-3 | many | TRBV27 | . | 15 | TGTGCCAGCAGTTTCGGGAGTCCCTCCGCAGATACGCAGTATTTT | CASSFGSPSADTQYF
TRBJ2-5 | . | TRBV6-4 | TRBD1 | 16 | TGTGCCAGCCTACACGACAGGGTTGACTTCACGGAGACCCAGTACTTC | CASLHDRVDFTETQYF
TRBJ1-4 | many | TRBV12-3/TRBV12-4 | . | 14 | TGTGCCAGCAGAAGGGGAGCGACTAATGAAAAACTGTTTTTT | CASRRGATNEKLFF
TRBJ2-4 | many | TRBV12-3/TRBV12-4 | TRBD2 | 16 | TGTGCCAGCGCCTGGCGGCTAGCGGGGGGGAAAAACATTCAGTACTTC | CASAWRLAGGKNIQYF
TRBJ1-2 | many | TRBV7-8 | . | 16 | TGTGCCAGCAGCTCCAGCTTGGCAGGGGCCAACTATGGCTACACCTTC | CASSSSLAGANYGYTF
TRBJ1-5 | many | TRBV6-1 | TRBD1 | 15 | TGTGCCAGCAGTAAGGGACAGGGCAACAATCAGCCCCAGCATTTT | CASSKGQGNNQPQHF
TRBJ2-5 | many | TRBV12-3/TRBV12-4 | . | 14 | TGTGCCAGCAGTGACGGACAAGCCCAAGAGACCCAGTACTTC | CASSDGQAQETQYF
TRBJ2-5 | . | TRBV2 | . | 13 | TGTGCCAGCCAGTCAGGGTACCAAGAGACCCAGTACTTC | CASQSGYQETQYF
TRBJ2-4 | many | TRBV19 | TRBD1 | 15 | TGTGCCAGTAGTGGGGACAGGCTAAGGCAAAACATTCAGTACTTC | CASSGDRLRQNIQYF
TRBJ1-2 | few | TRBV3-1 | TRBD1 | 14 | TGTGCCGGCAGCCCGGGACAGGCAACCTATGGCTACACCTTC | CAGSPGQATYGYTF
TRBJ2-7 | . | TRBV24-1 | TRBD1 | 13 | TGTGCCACCAGCAGACAGGGACGCTCCGAGCAGTACTTC | CATSRQGRSEQYF
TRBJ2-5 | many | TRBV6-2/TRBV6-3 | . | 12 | TGTGCCAGCAGCCAGTACCAAGAGACCCAGTACTTC | CASSQYQETQYF
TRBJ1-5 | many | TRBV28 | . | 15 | TGTGCCAGCAGGCTCGCCAGGGAGAACAATCAGCCCCAGCATTTT | CASRLARENNQPQHF
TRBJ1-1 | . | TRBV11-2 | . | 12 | TGTGCCAGCATCTCCAGGGGCACTGAAGCTTACTTT | CASISRGTEAYF
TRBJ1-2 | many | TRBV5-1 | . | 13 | TGCGCCAGCAGTCAAGGACCGCGATATGGCTACACCTTC | CASSQGPRYGYTF
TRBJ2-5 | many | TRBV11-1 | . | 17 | TGTGCCAGCAGCTTTGGGGGGGCAGCTCTGTACCAAGAGACCCAGTACTTC | CASSFGGAALYQETQYF
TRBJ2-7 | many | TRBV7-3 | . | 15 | TGTGCCAGCAGCTTAAGGGGTGGCTCCATCTACGAGCAGTACTTC | CASSLRGGSIYEQYF
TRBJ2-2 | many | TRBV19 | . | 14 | TGTGCCAGTAGTATAAAACAGGGAATCGGGGAGCTGTTTTTT | CASSIKQGIGELFF
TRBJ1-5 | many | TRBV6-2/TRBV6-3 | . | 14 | TGTGCCCACCACCCGGGGTATAGCAATCAGCCCCAGCATTTT | CAHHPGYSNQPQHF
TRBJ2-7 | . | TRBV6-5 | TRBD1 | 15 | TGTGCCAGCAGTTACTCGGGGACAGGGCTCCACGAGCAGTACTTC | CASSYSGTGLHEQYF
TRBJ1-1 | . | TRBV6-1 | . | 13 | TGTGCCAGCAAGGCTCTTTGGAACACTGAAGCTTTCTTT | CASKALWNTEAFF
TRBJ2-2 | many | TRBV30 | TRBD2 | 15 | TGTGCCTGGAGCCGGACTAGCGGGAGCCCCGGGGAGCTGTTTTTT | CAWSRTSGSPGELFF
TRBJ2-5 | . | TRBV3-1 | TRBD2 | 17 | TGTGCCAGCAGCCAAGGACTAGCGGGGGAGCTCCAAGAGACCCAGTACTTC | CASSQGLAGELQETQYF
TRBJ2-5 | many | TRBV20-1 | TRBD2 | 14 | TGCAGTGCTAGCGTACTAGCGCCTTCGGGGACCCAGTACTTC | CSASVLAPSGTQYF